A selection of T cell receptor beta chains follows, all from one sample in a study of human CD8 memory T cell subsets. No DNA is given; TCRdb re-called the 5' RACE reads and lists each CDR3 protein once. The table lists some 10,000 distinct CDR3 sequences. Specimen: CD8+ stem-like memory T cells (TSCM and TCM) sorted from PBMCs. Receptor source: a human donor in good health. Both conserved end residues are part of each CDR3. The size field is filled for only some rows; it gives once, few, many or a size class.

J gene: TRBJ2-1; clone size: -; V gene: TRBV29-1; CDR3 protein: CSVLGQPDQIYYNEQFF
J gene: TRBJ2-3; clone size: -; V gene: TRBV28; CDR3 protein: CASRGGRLADTDTQYF
J gene: TRBJ1-1; clone size: -; V gene: TRBV6-5; CDR3 protein: CASSLSTANTEAFF
J gene: TRBJ1-2; clone size: -; V gene: TRBV4-2; CDR3 protein: CASSQESAQGREGYTF
J gene: TRBJ1-1; clone size: -; V gene: TRBV5-8; CDR3 protein: CASSWTGPGSFF
J gene: TRBJ2-7; clone size: -; V gene: TRBV7-6; CDR3 protein: CASSLGGASGEQYF
J gene: TRBJ1-2; clone size: -; V gene: TRBV7-8; CDR3 protein: CASSRIGSAGINYGYTF
J gene: TRBJ2-3; clone size: -; V gene: TRBV7-2; CDR3 protein: CASSLGGTVDTQYF
J gene: TRBJ1-5; clone size: -; V gene: TRBV15; CDR3 protein: CATSVRVNQPQHF
J gene: TRBJ1-2; clone size: -; V gene: TRBV12-5; CDR3 protein: CASGLYQGGGYTF
J gene: TRBJ2-3; clone size: -; V gene: TRBV2; CDR3 protein: CASRVDYSTDTQYF
J gene: TRBJ2-1; clone size: -; V gene: TRBV15; CDR3 protein: CATLPSGLAGVGNEQFF
J gene: TRBJ1-3; clone size: -; V gene: TRBV13; CDR3 protein: CASSPGQGPGNTIYF
J gene: TRBJ2-2; clone size: -; V gene: TRBV7-3; CDR3 protein: CASSLRGTGTGELFF
J gene: TRBJ1-2; clone size: -; V gene: TRBV28; CDR3 protein: CASSTSGNYGYTF
J gene: TRBJ1-1; clone size: -; V gene: TRBV11-3; CDR3 protein: CASSFVAGAEAFF
J gene: TRBJ2-3; clone size: -; V gene: TRBV28; CDR3 protein: CASSPRLVGDTQYF
J gene: TRBJ2-7; clone size: -; V gene: TRBV6-6; CDR3 protein: CASSDGLAGEQYF
J gene: TRBJ1-2; clone size: -; V gene: TRBV5-6; CDR3 protein: CASSTDGKNHYGYTF
J gene: TRBJ2-1; clone size: medium-sized; V gene: TRBV28; CDR3 protein: CASSFQGFGSYNEQFF
J gene: TRBJ2-7; clone size: -; V gene: TRBV29-1; CDR3 protein: CSVYTGTSGIYEQYF
J gene: TRBJ2-3; clone size: -; V gene: TRBV4-1; CDR3 protein: CASSQEPSGVLTDTQYF